Here is one T cell receptor (beta chain) with its context. Original processing notes: Amplified reference gene primers provided the basis for estimating nucleated cell counts. Assay used: immunoSEQ multiplex PCR; TCRdb lists only in-frame clones, some missing. That table is the source of V, J and clone size, and D and trimming were worked out from the DNA. The sample records a few hundred thousand clones, more than 70% being singletons. These data belong to a study of blood T cell repertoires in COVID-19. About the research overall: Sites across the United States, Italy and Spain contributed samples from acute and convalescent COVID-19. Sample material is recorded as cDNA or gDNA derived from T cells, B-cell-depleted T cells, or PBMCs.

Germline V CDR1 and CDR2: SGHNT, YYREEE (reference sequence). The CDR3 totals 16 residues. Trimming removed 4 bases from V and 5 bases from J, with 20 bases in between. Sequenced material: peripheral blood. This rearrangement joins TRBV5-4 to TRBJ2-3; D may be TRBD2 (6 bases). The TCR comes from an elderly woman with acute or convalescent COVID-19. CDR3 protein: CASSTPDLGLGDTQYF. In DNA, the CDR3 is TGTGCCAGCAGCACTCCTGACTTGGGACTCGGAGATACGCAGTATTTT.